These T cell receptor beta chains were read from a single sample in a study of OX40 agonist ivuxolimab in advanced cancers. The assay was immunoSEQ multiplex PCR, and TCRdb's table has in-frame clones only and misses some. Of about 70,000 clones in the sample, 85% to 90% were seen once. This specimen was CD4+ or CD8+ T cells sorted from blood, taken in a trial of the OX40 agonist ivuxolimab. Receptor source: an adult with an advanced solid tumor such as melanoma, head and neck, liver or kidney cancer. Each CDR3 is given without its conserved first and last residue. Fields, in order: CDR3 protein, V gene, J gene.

CDR3 protein: ASSSLSGRTEAF; V gene: TRBV5-6; J gene: TRBJ1-1
CDR3 protein: SVIAGGPPDTQY; V gene: TRBV29-1; J gene: TRBJ2-3
CDR3 protein: ASSLGTGEGEQY; V gene: TRBV7-2; J gene: TRBJ2-7
CDR3 protein: ASSQGTGGSGANVLT; V gene: TRBV5-1; J gene: TRBJ2-6
CDR3 protein: ASSRDRDGYT; V gene: TRBV9; J gene: TRBJ1-2
CDR3 protein: ASSLGPRGVGTDTQY; V gene: TRBV7-3; J gene: TRBJ2-3
CDR3 protein: ASSQDVMASGGDNEQF; V gene: TRBV4-2; J gene: TRBJ2-1
CDR3 protein: ASSLGREVPTDTQY; V gene: TRBV5-4; J gene: TRBJ2-3
CDR3 protein: ASSFKTSGFTDTQY; V gene: TRBV7-9; J gene: TRBJ2-3
CDR3 protein: ASSLELGMNTEAF; V gene: TRBV5-4; J gene: TRBJ1-1
CDR3 protein: ASRNGGRDTEAF; V gene: TRBV19; J gene: TRBJ1-1
CDR3 protein: ASSPLPVLNTIY; V gene: TRBV6-5; J gene: TRBJ1-3
CDR3 protein: ATDRPNTEAF; V gene: TRBV28; J gene: TRBJ1-1
CDR3 protein: AWSPGQGARETQY; V gene: TRBV30; J gene: TRBJ2-5
CDR3 protein: ASSAQGSGETQY; V gene: TRBV7-2; J gene: TRBJ2-5
CDR3 protein: ASSVERGETQY; V gene: TRBV6-4; J gene: TRBJ2-5
CDR3 protein: SVTGTSSF; V gene: TRBV29-1; J gene: TRBJ2-1
CDR3 protein: ASSRDVNTEAF; V gene: TRBV6-5; J gene: TRBJ1-1
CDR3 protein: ASTRGLSDGYT; V gene: TRBV5-4; J gene: TRBJ1-2
CDR3 protein: ASSSPTSGGTDYNEQF; V gene: TRBV7-2; J gene: TRBJ2-1
CDR3 protein: ASSLDSGESYGYT; V gene: TRBV7-2; J gene: TRBJ1-2
CDR3 protein: ASSVNPLGKTGNTIY; V gene: TRBV9; J gene: TRBJ1-3
CDR3 protein: ASSFGRGQHTGELF; V gene: TRBV11-1; J gene: TRBJ2-2
CDR3 protein: SGGPGVRDTQY; V gene: TRBV29-1; J gene: TRBJ2-3